This T cell receptor (beta chain) was sequenced during a study of T cells in Graves' hyperthyroidism and ophthalmopathy. RNA transcripts yielded amplified TCR beta CDR3 regions. Initially, a first-round RT-PCR of the TCR CDR3 employed the HTBI primer set. From the multiplex PCR reads, TCRdb called clonotypes with MiXCR, one entry per CDR3 protein. The sample lists 480,000 or so distinct CDR3 sequences; about 46% were seen once. This CDR3 contains 16 residues. The germline V gene encodes CDR1 DFQATT and CDR2 SNEGSKA (reference sequence). J lost 5 bases, V lost 1 base, and 14 bases had no gene match. The chain employs TRBV20-1 and TRBJ2-7, with 7 bases matching TRBD2. Specimen: peripheral blood or thyroid tissue (not recorded which). The sequence was obtained from an adult woman with Graves' disease, either hyperthyroidism or ophthalmopathy (not recorded which). CDR3 in DNA: TGCAGTGCTAGAGCCCTTGTCCGCGGGAGTCTCCACGAGCAGTACTTC. Its protein product is CSARALVRGSLHEQYF.